This T cell receptor (beta chain) is from a study of CD8+ T cells in alopecia areata. Once RNA had been extracted, it was reverse transcribed into cDNA to act as the sequencing template. Produced via immunoSEQ multiplex PCR; TCRdb's table is partial and in-frame only. The repertoire holds 35,000 to 45,000 clones, with around half as singletons. The CDR3 runs 14 residues. From germline, CDR1 is SGHTA and CDR2 FQGNSA. CD4+ cells underwent sorting into CD25+CD127- cells for roughly 5 patients. Alopecia areata patients provided lesional scalp punch biopsies and peripheral blood. The gene calls are TRBV7-2 and TRBJ2-5, with D possibly TRBD2 on 6 matching bases. The J call could be wrong; TRBJ2-7 is a better fit for the DNA end. This sequence was found in a human donor with alopecia areata. Input material: CD4+ Tregs sorted from blood. CDR3 nucleotide sequence: TGTGCCAGCAGAAATGCTCGGGGGACCTACGAGCAGTACTTC. Residues: CASRNARGTYEQYF.